A selection of T cell receptor beta chains follows, all from one sample in a study of T-cell memory formation after mild COVID-19. Each CDR3 protein is one row after TCRdb ran MiXCR on the 5' RACE reads. The sample lists roughly 170,000 distinct CDR3 sequences, around 20% seen once, with 3% to 4% in the top ten. Sequenced sample: PBMCs or a T cell subset sorted from them (not recorded which). The receptors shown here come from a man between 18 and 35 years old who had mild COVID-19 (a few samples of this study predate the infection). Cell type and time point are not known. Each CDR3 is given with its conserved first and last residue. A D gene is named only where the DNA matches it firmly. Some rows mark clone size as missing; the rest say once, few, many or name a class of expanded clone.

V	J	D	size	length	DNA	CDR3
TRBV4-3	TRBJ1-1	TRBD1	many	14	TGCGCCAGCAGCCAGGGGACAGTTTACACTGAAGCTTTCTTT	CASSQGTVYTEAFF
TRBV6-5	TRBJ2-6	.	few	16	TGTGCCAGCAGTTACTCGCCAGGAGCTGGGGCCAACGTCCTGACTTTC	CASSYSPGAGANVLTF
TRBV7-6	TRBJ2-5	.	.	16	TGTGCCAGCTTCGGCGGGCAGTTAGATGTTAGAAAGACCCAGTACTTC	CASFGGQLDVRKTQYF
TRBV18	TRBJ2-3	TRBD1	few	15	TGTGCCAGCTCACAGACAGGGGCTAGCACAGATACGCAGTATTTT	CASSQTGASTDTQYF
TRBV3-1	TRBJ1-2	TRBD1	few	14	TGTGCCAGCAGCCAAGATGCGACAGGGGGTGGCTACACCTTC	CASSQDATGGGYTF
TRBV12-3/TRBV12-4	TRBJ2-1	TRBD2	.	13	TGTGCCAGCCGACTGGCGGGGGGCTTTGAGCAGTTCTTC	CASRLAGGFEQFF
TRBV7-9	TRBJ1-2	.	.	13	TGTGCCAGCAGCTCATCAGGGGATTATGGCTACACCTTC	CASSSSGDYGYTF
TRBV4-2	TRBJ2-3	.	few	16	TGTGCCAGCAGCCAGGAAGTGGGCAGAGTGACAGATACGCAGTATTTT	CASSQEVGRVTDTQYF
TRBV20-1	TRBJ2-6	.	.	20	TGCAGTGCTAGAGAGGGGTTTACAGGGCAGGTCAGTCGGGGGGCCAACGTCCTGACTTTC	CSAREGFTGQVSRGANVLTF
TRBV20-1	TRBJ2-1	.	few	13	TGCGGATTGGAAGGGCTTTCTATGCATGAGCAGTTCTTC	CGLEGLSMHEQFF
TRBV9	TRBJ2-6	.	.	15	TGTGCCAGCAGCCCCGAGGGAGCTGGGGCCAACGTCCTGACTTTC	CASSPEGAGANVLTF
TRBV6-2/TRBV6-3	TRBJ2-7	.	few	13	TGTGCCAGCACCTTTCGTGGGGGAAACGAGCAGTACTTC	CASTFRGGNEQYF
TRBV7-2	TRBJ2-2	.	few	15	TGTGCCAGCAGCTTAGCCCTAGATCTCGCCGGGGAGCTGTTTTTT	CASSLALDLAGELFF
TRBV5-1	TRBJ2-1	TRBD2	.	16	TGCGCCAGCAGCTTGGTGGGGACTAGCGGAAACAATGAGCAGTTCTTC	CASSLVGTSGNNEQFF
TRBV7-9	TRBJ1-3	.	few	17	TGTGCCAGCAGCTTCACCCCCCGGACCCCGAGGAGGAACACCATATATTTT	CASSFTPRTPRRNTIYF
TRBV12-3/TRBV12-4	TRBJ2-5	TRBD1	few	15	TGTGCCAGCAGTTCCGGGGACAGCCCACGGGAGACCCAGTACTTC	CASSSGDSPRETQYF
TRBV5-1	TRBJ2-2	.	.	14	TGCGCCAGCAGCTGGGACTCCAACACCGGGGAGCTGTTTTTT	CASSWDSNTGELFF
TRBV29-1	TRBJ1-1	TRBD1	many	12	TGCAGCGTTGTGCTCACAGGGGTACTTCCTTTCTTT	CSVVLTGVLPFF
TRBV5-5	TRBJ2-7	TRBD1	.	14	TGTGCCAGCGATTCCCGCGCAGGGGGCTACGAGCAGTACTTC	CASDSRAGGYEQYF
TRBV20-1	TRBJ2-5	TRBD2	few	14	TGCAGTGCTACCCTCGGGGGGGGAAGAGAGACCCAGTACTTC	CSATLGGGRETQYF
TRBV7-9	TRBJ2-3	TRBD1	few	16	TGTGCCAGCAGTTTGGGGACAGTAAGGGATCCGGATACGCAGTATTTT	CASSLGTVRDPDTQYF
TRBV6-5	TRBJ2-1	.	.	11	TGTGCCAGCACCGTGAGGAACGAGCAGTTCTTC	CASTVRNEQFF
TRBV20-1	TRBJ1-5	.	few	13	TGCAGTGCAAAGGGGGACAGCAATCAGCCCCAGCATTTT	CSAKGDSNQPQHF
TRBV30	TRBJ2-5	.	.	15	TGTGCCTGGAGTGAGGGGGGGGGACTGCAGACTACCCAGTACTTC	CAWSEGGGLQTTQYF
TRBV7-8	TRBJ2-5	TRBD2	.	16	TGTGCCAGCAGCCTCCAGCGGGGGAGCAGGTCGGAGACCCAGTACTTC	CASSLQRGSRSETQYF
TRBV4-3	TRBJ2-7	.	few	16	TGCGCCAGCAGCCAAGCCTGGAGGGGAAGCTCCTACGAGCAGTACTTC	CASSQAWRGSSYEQYF
TRBV11-3	TRBJ2-3	.	.	13	TGTGCCAGCAGCTTCGGCCCGACAGATACGCAGTATTTT	CASSFGPTDTQYF
TRBV6-5	TRBJ2-3	.	.	13	TGTGCCAGCAGTTACTCCGGGACGGGAACGCAGTATTTT	CASSYSGTGTQYF
TRBV12-5	TRBJ2-3	.	.	16	TGTGCTAGTGGTTTGGTAGAGACAAATAACACAGATACGCAGTATTTT	CASGLVETNNTDTQYF
TRBV5-6	TRBJ1-1	.	.	14	TGTGCCAGCAGCCCCCCCGCCCCGAACACTGAAGCTTTCTTT	CASSPPAPNTEAFF
TRBV6-2/TRBV6-3	TRBJ1-1	.	once	14	TGTGCCAGCAGTGACCGCAGGGGAGACACTGAAGCTTTCTTT	CASSDRRGDTEAFF
TRBV5-1	TRBJ2-3	TRBD2	few	14	TGCGCCAGCAGAACGGTAGCGGGGCCAGATACGCAGTATTTT	CASRTVAGPDTQYF
TRBV12-3/TRBV12-4	TRBJ2-1	TRBD2	few	19	TGTGCCAGCAGTTTAGCGCATCATAGCGGGGGGTACTCCTACAATGAGCAGTTCTTC	CASSLAHHSGGYSYNEQFF
TRBV30	TRBJ1-4	TRBD1	.	15	TGTGCCTGGAGCCTCCGGGACAGGGGATTTGGAAAACTGTTTTTT	CAWSLRDRGFGKLFF
TRBV20-1	TRBJ2-2	.	.	14	TGCAGTGCTAGAAGGCGGGGCGGGACCGGGGAGCTGTTTTTT	CSARRRGGTGELFF
TRBV27	TRBJ2-7	TRBD1	.	14	TGTGCCAGCAGGCGATTGACAGGGGCCGGCGAGCAGTACTTC	CASRRLTGAGEQYF